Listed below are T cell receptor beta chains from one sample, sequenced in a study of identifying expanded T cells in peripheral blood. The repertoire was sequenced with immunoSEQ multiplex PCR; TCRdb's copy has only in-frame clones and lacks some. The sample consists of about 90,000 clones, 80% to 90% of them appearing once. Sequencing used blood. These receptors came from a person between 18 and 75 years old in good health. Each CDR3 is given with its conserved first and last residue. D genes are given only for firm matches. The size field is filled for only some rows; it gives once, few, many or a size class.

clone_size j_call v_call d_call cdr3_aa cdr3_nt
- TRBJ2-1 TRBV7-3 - CASSQGGGDEQFF TGTGCCAGCAGCCAGGGAGGGGGTGATGAGCAGTTCTTC
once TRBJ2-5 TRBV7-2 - CASSYQGQETQYF TGTGCCAGCAGCTATCAGGGGCAAGAGACCCAGTACTTC
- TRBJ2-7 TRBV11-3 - CASSLGLGTGEQYF TGTGCCAGCAGCTTAGGACTTGGGACGGGCGAGCAGTACTTC
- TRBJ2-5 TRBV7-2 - CASSRIGKETQYF TGTGCCAGCAGCCGAATTGGGAAAGAGACCCAGTACTTC
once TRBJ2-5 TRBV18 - CASSPVTEKKETQYF TGTGCCAGCTCACCTGTTACAGAAAAAAAAGAGACCCAGTACTTC
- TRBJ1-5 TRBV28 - CASRQGLNQPQHF TGTGCCAGCAGGCAGGGACTAAATCAGCCCCAGCATTTT
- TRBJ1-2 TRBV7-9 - CASSLVGYGYTF TGTGCCAGCAGCTTAGTAGGCTATGGCTACACCTTC
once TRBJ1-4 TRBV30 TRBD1 CAWRSKGDRGGKLFF TGTGCCTGGAGATCAAAGGGGGACAGGGGAGGAAAACTGTTTTTT
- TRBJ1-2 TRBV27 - CASSLRRRGNGYTF TGTGCCAGCAGTTTGCGGCGGAGAGGGAATGGCTACACCTTC
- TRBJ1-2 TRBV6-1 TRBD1 CASSPTGGGGYGYTF TGTGCCAGCAGCCCAACAGGGGGAGGCGGCTATGGCTACACCTTC
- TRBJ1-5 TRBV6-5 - CASMTSYSNQPQHF TGTGCCAGCATGACATCCTATAGCAATCAGCCCCAGCATTTT
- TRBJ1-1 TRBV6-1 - CASSVWGFDTEAFF TGTGCCAGCAGTGTTTGGGGGTTTGACACTGAAGCTTTCTTT
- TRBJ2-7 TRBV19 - CASSISGPSEQYF TGTGCCAGTAGTATCTCGGGGCCCAGCGAGCAGTACTTC
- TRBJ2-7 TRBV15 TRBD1 CATSRSPGGSYEQYF TGTGCCACCTCTCGATCTCCAGGGGGCTCCTACGAGCAGTACTTC
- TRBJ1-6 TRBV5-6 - CASQARRGTVNSPLHF TGTGCCAGTCAAGCGAGAAGGGGGACGGTTAATTCACCCCTCCACTTT
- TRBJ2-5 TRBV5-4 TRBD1 CASSRRQGQETQYF TGTGCCAGCAGTCGCCGACAGGGACAAGAGACCCAGTACTTC
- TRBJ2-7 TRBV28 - CASSLRDIGSYEQYF TGTGCCAGCAGTTTGAGGGACATTGGCTCCTACGAGCAGTACTTC
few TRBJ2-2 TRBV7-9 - CASSPPGTGELFF TGTGCCAGCAGCCCCCCGGGCACCGGGGAGCTGTTTTTT
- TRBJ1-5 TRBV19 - CASSIGNQPQHF TGTGCCAGTAGTATAGGAAACCAGCCCCAGCATTTT
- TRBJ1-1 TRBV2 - CASSETEGRVLAFF TGTGCCAGCTCCGAAACGGAGGGCAGGGTGCTTGCTTTCTTT
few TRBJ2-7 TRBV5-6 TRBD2 CASSFLDRGDGQYF TGTGCCAGCAGCTTTCTGGATCGGGGGGACGGGCAGTACTTC
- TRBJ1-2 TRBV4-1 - CASSQVGTRNYGYTF TGCGCCAGCAGCCAAGTAGGGACAAGAAACTATGGCTACACCTTC
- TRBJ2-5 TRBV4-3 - CASSQGAAGETQYF TGCGCCAGCAGCCAGGGGGCCGCGGGAGAGACCCAGTACTTC
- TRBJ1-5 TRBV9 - CASSVDTRGQPQHF TGTGCCAGCAGCGTAGATACAAGGGGTCAGCCCCAGCATTTT
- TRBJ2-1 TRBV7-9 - CASTPNWHNEQFF TGTGCCAGCACCCCAAACTGGCACAATGAGCAGTTCTTC
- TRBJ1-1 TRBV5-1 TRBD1 CASSLKTGWSTEAFF TGCGCCAGCAGCCTTAAGACAGGGTGGAGCACTGAAGCTTTCTTT
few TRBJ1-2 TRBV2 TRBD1 CASSDGTGRVYGYTF TGTGCCAGCAGTGATGGGACAGGGAGAGTCTATGGCTACACCTTC
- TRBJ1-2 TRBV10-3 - CAISEQPYGYTF TGTGCCATCAGTGAACAACCCTATGGCTACACCTTC
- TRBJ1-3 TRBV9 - CASSAAGFSGNTIYF TGTGCCAGCAGCGCAGCAGGCTTCTCTGGAAACACCATATATTTT
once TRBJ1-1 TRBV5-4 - CASSRLGRDTEAFF TGTGCCAGCAGCAGGCTGGGGCGAGACACTGAAGCTTTCTTT
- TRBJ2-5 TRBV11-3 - CASRSSDGGVDQETQYF TGTGCCAGCAGGAGCTCGGACGGGGGCGTCGACCAAGAGACCCAGTACTTC
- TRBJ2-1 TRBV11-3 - CASSGGLSSYNEQFF TGTGCCAGTTCCGGGGGGCTTTCCTCCTACAATGAGCAGTTCTTC
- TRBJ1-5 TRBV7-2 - CASSFGMGRGQPQHF TGTGCCAGCAGCTTCGGGATGGGACGAGGCCAGCCCCAGCATTTT
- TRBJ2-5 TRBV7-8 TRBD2 CASSWGGRRNQETQYF TGTGCCAGCAGCTGGGGGGGACGCCGTAACCAAGAGACCCAGTACTTC
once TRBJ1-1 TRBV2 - CASSEAPTGSLSFF TGTGCCAGCAGTGAAGCGCCCACCGGGTCCCTTTCTTTCTTT
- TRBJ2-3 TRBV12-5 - CASGWRGVTDTQYF TGTGCTAGTGGTTGGAGGGGAGTCACAGATACGCAGTATTTT
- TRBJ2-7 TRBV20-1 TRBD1 CSADRDYEQYF TGCAGTGCTGACAGGGACTACGAGCAGTACTTC
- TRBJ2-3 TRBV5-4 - CASGYITDTQYF TGTGCCAGCGGTTACATCACAGATACGCAGTATTTT
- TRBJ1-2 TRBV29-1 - CSAPPDNSYGYTF TGCAGCGCTCCCCCGGACAACAGCTATGGCTACACCTTC
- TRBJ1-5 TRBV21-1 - CASSKGPTQGGRQGGHQPQHF TGTGCCAGCAGCAAAGGTCCAACCCAAGGGGGGAGACAGGGAGGACATCAGCCCCAGCATTTT
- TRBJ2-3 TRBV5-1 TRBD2 CASGRASTTDTQYF TGCGCCAGCGGGAGGGCCTCCACCACAGATACGCAGTATTTT
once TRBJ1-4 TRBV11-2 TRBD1 CASSPGTGGLVKLFF TGTGCCAGCAGCCCCGGGACAGGGGGACTGGTAAAACTGTTTTTT
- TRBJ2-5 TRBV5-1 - CASSLRGSTAETQYF TGCGCCAGCAGCTTGCGGGGGTCTACGGCGGAGACCCAGTACTTC
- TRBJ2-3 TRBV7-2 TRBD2 CASIKRGAITDTQYF TGTGCCAGCATCAAGCGGGGGGCCATCACAGATACGCAGTATTTT
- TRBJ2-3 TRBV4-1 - CASSLGDTQYF TGCGCCAGCAGCCTGGGGGATACGCAGTATTTT
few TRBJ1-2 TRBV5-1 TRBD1 CAAGPGGSDYGYTF TGCGCCGCTGGGCCAGGGGGAAGTGACTATGGCTACACCTTC
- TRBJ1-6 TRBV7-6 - CASRPLLGDNSPLHF TGTGCCAGCAGGCCTCTCCTGGGAGATAATTCACCCCTCCACTTT
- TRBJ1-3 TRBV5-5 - CASSLTGFFSGNTIYF TGTGCCAGCAGCTTGACAGGGTTTTTCTCTGGAAACACCATATATTTT
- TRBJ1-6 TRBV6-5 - CASSYSKPHNSPLHF TGTGCCAGCAGTTACTCGAAGCCTCATAATTCACCCCTCCACTTT